This T cell receptor (beta chain) emerged from a study of CD8 T cells in ankylosing spondylitis. Whole-study results and caveats: Seemingly characteristic of ankylosing spondylitis blood was a TCR beta motif consisting of roughly 8 highly homologous variants.

The table lists this clonotype with a count of one. Its antigen is unknown. Germline CDR1 SGHRS, CDR2 YFSETQ. There are 12 residues in the CDR3. V gave up 2 bases and J gave up 6 bases; unmatched junction bases: 2. TCRdb re-analysed the 5' RACE reads in MiXCR, keeping a single row per CDR3 protein. The table shows around 440,000 distinct CDR3 sequences, with more than 15% occurring only once. Source material: blood, either unsorted or a sorted T cell fraction (not recorded which). V is TRBV5-1 and J is TRBJ2-7; 7 bases line up with TRBD1. The sequence was obtained from a male donor with ankylosing spondylitis. This CDR3 is CASSLQGSEQYF. The CDR3 coding sequence is TGCGCCAGCAGCTTACAGGGGAGCGAGCAGTACTTC.